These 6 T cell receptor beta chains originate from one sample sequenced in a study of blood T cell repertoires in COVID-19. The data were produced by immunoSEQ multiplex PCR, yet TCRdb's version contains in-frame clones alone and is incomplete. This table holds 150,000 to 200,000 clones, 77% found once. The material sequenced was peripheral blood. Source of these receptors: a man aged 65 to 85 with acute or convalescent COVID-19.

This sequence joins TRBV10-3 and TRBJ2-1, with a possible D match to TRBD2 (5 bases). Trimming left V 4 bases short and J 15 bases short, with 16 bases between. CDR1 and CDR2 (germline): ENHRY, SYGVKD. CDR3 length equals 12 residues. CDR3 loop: CAISGRESWRFF. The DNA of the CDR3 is TGTGCCATCAGTGGTAGGGAGTCTTGGCGGTTCTTC.

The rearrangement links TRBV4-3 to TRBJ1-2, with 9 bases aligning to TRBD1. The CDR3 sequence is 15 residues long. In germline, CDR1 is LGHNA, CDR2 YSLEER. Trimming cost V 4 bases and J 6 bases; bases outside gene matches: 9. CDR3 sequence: CASSPGQGPSDGYTF. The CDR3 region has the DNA TGCGCCAGCAGCCCTGGACAGGGGCCATCGGATGGCTACACCTTC.

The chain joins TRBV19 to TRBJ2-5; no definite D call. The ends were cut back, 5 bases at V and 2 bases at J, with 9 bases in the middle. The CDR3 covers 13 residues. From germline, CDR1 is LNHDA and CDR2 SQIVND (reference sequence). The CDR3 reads CASSPALQETQYF. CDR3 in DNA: TGTGCCAGTAGTCCCGCCCTACAAGAGACCCAGTACTTC. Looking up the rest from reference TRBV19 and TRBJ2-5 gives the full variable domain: DGGITQSPKYLFRKEGQNVTLSCEQNLNHDAMYWYRQDPGQGLRLIYYSQIVNDFQKGDIAEGYSVSREKKESFPLTVTSAQKNPTAFYLCASSPALQETQYFGPGTRLLVL.

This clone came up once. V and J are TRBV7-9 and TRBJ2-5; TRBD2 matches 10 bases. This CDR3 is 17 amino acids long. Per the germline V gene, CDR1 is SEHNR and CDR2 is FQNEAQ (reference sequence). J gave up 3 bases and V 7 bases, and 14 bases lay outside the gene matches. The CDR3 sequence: CASNLGRNSGGKETQYF. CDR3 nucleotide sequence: TGTGCCAGCAACCTGGGTAGAAATAGCGGGGGGAAAGAGACCCAGTACTTC.

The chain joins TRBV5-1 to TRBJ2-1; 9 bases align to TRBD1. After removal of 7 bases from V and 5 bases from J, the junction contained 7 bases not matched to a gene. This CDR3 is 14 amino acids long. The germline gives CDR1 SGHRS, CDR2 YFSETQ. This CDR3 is CASDRQGVNNEQFF. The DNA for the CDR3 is TGCGCCAGCGATCGACAGGGGGTCAACAATGAGCAGTTCTTC.

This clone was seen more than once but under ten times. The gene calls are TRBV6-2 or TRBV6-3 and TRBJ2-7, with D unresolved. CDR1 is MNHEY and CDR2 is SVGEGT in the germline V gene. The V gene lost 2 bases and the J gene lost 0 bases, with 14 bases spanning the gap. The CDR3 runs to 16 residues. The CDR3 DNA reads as TGTGCCAGCAGTTACGGCCCGTTTCACCCCTCCTACGAGCAGTACTTC. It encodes CASSYGPFHPSYEQYF.